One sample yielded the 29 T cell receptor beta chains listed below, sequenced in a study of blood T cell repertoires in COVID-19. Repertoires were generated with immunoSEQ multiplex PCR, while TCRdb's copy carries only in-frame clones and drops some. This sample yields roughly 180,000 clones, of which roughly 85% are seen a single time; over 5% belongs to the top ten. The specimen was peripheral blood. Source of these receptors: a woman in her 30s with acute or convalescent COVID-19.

DNA for the CDR3: TGCGCCAGCAGCCGAGCCGGCCAGGGGCCGAACACCGGGGAGCTGTTTTTT. Translation gives CASSRAGQGPNTGELFF. The V call is TRBV4-3, the J call TRBJ2-2, with D maybe TRBD1 (6 bases). The germline V and J ends were trimmed by 4 bases and 0 bases, with 15 bases remaining between them. Germline V CDR1 and CDR2: LGHNA, YSLEER. This CDR3 comprises 17 residues.

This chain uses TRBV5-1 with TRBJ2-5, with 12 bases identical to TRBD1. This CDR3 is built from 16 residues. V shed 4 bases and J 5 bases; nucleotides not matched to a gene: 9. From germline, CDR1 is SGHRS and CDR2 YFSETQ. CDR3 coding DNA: TGCGCCAGCAGCCTCCGAGGGACAGGGGGCGCTGAGACCCAGTACTTC. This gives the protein CASSLRGTGGAETQYF.

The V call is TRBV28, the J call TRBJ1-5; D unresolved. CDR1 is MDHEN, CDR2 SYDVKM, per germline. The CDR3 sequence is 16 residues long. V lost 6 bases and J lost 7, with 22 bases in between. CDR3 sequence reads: CASRAARTGSGQPQHF. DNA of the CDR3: TGTGCCAGCAGGGCCGCGAGGACCGGGTCGGGGCAGCCCCAGCATTTT.

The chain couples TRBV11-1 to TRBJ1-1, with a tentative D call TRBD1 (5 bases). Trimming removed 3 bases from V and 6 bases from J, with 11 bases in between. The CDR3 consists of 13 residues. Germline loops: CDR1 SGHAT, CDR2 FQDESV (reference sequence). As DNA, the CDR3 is TGTGCCAGCAGCTTTATAACAGGCGCTGAAGCTTTCTTT. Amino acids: CASSFITGAEAFF.

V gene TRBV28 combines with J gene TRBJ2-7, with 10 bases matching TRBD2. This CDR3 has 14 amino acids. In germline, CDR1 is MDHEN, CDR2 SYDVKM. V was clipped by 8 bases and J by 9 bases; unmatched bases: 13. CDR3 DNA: TGTGCCAGCGGGTTAGCGGGAGGCCGTTTTGGGCAGTACTTC. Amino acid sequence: CASGLAGGRFGQYF.

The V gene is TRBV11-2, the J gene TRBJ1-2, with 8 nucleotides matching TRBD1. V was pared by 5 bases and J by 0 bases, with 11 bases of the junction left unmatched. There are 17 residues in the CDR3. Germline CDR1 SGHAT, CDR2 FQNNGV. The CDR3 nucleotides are TGTGCCAGCAGCCTCCGACAGGGGCTCCTAACTAACTATGGCTACACCTTC. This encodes CASSLRQGLLTNYGYTF.

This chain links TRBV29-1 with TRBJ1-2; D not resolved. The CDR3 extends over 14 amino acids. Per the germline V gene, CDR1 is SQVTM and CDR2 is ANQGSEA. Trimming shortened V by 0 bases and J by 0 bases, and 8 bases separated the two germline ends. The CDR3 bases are TGCAGCGTTGAAGAAGGAGTTCCTAACTATGGCTACACCTTC. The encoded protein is CSVEEGVPNYGYTF.

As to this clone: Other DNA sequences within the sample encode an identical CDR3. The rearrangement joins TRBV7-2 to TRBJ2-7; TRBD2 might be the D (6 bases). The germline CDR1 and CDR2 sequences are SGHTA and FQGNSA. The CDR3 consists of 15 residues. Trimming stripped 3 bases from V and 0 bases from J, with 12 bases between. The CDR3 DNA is TGTGCCAGCAGCTTGACTAGTGGTAGCTCCTACGAGCAGTACTTC. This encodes CASSLTSGSSYEQYF.

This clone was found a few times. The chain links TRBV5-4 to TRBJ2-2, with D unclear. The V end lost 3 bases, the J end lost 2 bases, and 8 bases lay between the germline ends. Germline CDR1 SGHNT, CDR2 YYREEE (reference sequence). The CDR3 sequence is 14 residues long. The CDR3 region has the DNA TGTGCCAGCAGCTCCACTACTAACACCGGGGAGCTGTTTTTT. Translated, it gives CASSSTTNTGELFF.

In DNA form, the CDR3 reads TGTGCCAGCAGTGAACACGCGGGGGGACTAGGAGGCACAGATACGCAGTATTTT. Its translation: CASSEHAGGLGGTDTQYF. V is TRBV25-1 and J is TRBJ2-3; 8 bases are a match to TRBD2. Germline V gene sequence: CDR1 MGHDK, CDR2 SYGVNS. The CDR3 sequence is 18 residues long. V dropped 2 bases and J dropped 1; count of bases not matched to a gene: 11.

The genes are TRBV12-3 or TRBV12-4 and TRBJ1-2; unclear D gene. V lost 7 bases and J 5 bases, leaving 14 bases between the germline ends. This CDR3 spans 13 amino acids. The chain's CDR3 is CASTPSGTYGYTF. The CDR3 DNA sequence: TGTGCCAGCACTCCTTCAGGAACGTATGGCTACACCTTC.

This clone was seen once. In nucleotides, the CDR3 is TGCGCCAGCAGCCCCTCGGGGAGCTCTGGAAACACCATATATTTT. It specifies CASSPSGSSGNTIYF. The chain couples TRBV5-1 to TRBJ1-3; D unresolved. The germline V and J ends were trimmed by 4 bases and 0 bases, with 11 bases remaining between them. CDR3 length equals 15 residues. Germline V CDR1 and CDR2: SGHRS, YFSETQ.

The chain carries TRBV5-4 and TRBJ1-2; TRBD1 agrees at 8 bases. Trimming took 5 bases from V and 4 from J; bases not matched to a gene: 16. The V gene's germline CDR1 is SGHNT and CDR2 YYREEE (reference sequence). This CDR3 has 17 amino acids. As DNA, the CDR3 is TGTGCCAGCAGAAACGGACAGGGAGGAAAGGGTTTCTATGGCTACACCTTC. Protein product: CASRNGQGGKGFYGYTF.

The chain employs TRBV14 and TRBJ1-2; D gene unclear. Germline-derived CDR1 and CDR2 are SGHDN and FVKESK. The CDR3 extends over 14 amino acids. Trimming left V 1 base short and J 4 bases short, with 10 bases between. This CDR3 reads CASSQVGGSYGYTF. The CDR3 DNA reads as TGTGCCAGCAGCCAAGTAGGAGGATCCTATGGCTACACCTTC.

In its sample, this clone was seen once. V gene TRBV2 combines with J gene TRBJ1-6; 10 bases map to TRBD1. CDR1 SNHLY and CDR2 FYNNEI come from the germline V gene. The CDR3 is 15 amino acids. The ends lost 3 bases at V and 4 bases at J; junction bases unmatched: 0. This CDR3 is CASSEGQGYNSPLHF. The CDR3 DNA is TGTGCCAGCAGTGAGGGACAGGGGTATAATTCACCCCTCCACTTT.

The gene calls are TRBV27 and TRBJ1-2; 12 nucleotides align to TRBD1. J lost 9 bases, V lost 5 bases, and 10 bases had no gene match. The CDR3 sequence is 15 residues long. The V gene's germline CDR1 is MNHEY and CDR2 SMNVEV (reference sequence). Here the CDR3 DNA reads TGTGCCAGCAGTCGAACCGGGACAGGGGGCTTTCGCTACACCTTC. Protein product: CASSRTGTGGFRYTF.

The CDR3 reads CASSAFMWTEAFF. The CDR3 region has the DNA TGCGCCAGCAGCGCGTTTATGTGGACTGAAGCTTTCTTT. V gene TRBV5-1 combines with J gene TRBJ1-1, with no clear D. The CDR3 totals 13 residues. Trimming removed 4 bases at V and 5 bases at J, with 12 bases between. The germline V gene has CDR1 SGHRS and CDR2 YFSETQ.

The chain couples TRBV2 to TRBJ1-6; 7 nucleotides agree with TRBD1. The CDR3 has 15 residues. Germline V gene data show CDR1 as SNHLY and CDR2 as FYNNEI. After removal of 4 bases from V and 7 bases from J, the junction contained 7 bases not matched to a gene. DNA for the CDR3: TGTGCCAGCAGTGGCAGGGGGAGAGAGAATTCACCCCTCCACTTT. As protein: CASSGRGRENSPLHF. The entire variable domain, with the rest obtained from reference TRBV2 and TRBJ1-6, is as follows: EPEVTQTPSHQVTQMGQEVILRCVPISNHLYFYWYRQILGQKVEFLVSFYNNEISEKSEIFDDQFSVERPDGSNFTLKIRSTKLEDSAMYFCASSGRGRENSPLHFGNGTRLTVT.

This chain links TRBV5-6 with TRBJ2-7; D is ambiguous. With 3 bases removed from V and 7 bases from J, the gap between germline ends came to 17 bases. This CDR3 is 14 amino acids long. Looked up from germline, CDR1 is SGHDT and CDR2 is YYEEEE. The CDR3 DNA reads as TGTGCCAGCAGCTCTTCGGCGGCCCTTCGTGAGCAGTACTTC. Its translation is CASSSSAALREQYF.

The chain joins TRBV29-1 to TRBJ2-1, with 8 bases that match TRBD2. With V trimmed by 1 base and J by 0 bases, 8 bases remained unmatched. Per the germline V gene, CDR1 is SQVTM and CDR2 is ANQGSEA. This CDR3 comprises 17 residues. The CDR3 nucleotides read TGCAGCGTTGAAGGAGGTAGCGGGACCCCCTCCTACAATGAGCAGTTCTTC. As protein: CSVEGGSGTPSYNEQFF.

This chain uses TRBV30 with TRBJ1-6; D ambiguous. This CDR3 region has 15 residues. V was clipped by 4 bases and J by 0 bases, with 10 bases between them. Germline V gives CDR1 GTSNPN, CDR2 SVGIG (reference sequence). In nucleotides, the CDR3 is TGTGCCTGGACCCAGAGGGTCTCCTATAATTCACCCCTCCACTTT. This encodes CAWTQRVSYNSPLHF.

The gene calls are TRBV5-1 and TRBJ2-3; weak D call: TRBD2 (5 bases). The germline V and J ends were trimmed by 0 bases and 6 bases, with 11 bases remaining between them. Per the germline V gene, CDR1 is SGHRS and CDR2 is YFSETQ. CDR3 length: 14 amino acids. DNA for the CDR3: TGCGCCAGCAGCTTGGCGCTCGGGATGGATACGCAGTATTTT. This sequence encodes CASSLALGMDTQYF.

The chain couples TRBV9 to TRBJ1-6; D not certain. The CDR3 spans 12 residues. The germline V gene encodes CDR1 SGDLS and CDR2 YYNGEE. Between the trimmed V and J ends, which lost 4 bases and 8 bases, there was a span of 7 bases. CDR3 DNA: TGTGCCAGCAGCCCCCTTGATTCACCCCTCCACTTT. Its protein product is CASSPLDSPLHF.

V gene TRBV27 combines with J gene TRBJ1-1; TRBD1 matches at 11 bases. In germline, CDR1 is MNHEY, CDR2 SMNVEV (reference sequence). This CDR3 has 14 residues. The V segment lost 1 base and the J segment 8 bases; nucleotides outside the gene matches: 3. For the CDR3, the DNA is TGTGCCAGCAGTTTATGGGGGGACAGGGGGGAAGCTTTCTTT. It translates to CASSLWGDRGEAFF.

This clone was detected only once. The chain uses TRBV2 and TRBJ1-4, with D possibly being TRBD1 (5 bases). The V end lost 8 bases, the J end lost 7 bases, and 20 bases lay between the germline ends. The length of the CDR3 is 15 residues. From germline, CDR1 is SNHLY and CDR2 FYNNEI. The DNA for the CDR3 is TGTGCCAGCGGCGGGGCCAACCTAGATGCTGAAAAACTGTTTTTT. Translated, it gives CASGGANLDAEKLFF.

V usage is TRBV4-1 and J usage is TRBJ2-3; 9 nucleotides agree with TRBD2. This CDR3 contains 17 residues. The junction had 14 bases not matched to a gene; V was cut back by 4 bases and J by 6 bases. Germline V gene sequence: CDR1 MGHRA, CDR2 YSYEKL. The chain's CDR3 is CASSPLELAGRVDTQYF. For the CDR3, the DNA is TGCGCCAGCAGCCCGCTAGAGCTAGCGGGGAGGGTTGATACGCAGTATTTT.

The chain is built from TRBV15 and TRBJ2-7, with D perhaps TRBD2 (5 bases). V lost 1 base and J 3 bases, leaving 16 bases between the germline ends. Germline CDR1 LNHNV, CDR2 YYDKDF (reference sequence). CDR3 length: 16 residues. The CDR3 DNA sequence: TGTGCCACCAGCAGAGGCCTCGGAGGCCGTGACTACGAGCAGTACTTC. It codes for CATSRGLGGRDYEQYF.

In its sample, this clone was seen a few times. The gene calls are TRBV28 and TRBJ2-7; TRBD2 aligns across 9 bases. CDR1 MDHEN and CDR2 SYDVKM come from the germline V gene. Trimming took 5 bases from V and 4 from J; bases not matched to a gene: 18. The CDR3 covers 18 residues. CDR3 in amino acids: CASSPIQPWTSEVYEQYF. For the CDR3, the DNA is TGTGCCAGCAGTCCAATACAACCGTGGACTAGCGAAGTTTACGAGCAGTACTTC.

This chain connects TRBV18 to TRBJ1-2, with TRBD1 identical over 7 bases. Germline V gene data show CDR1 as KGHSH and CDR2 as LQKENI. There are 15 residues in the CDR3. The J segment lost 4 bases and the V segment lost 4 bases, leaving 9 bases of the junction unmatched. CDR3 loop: CASSLIDRVFYGYTF. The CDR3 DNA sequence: TGTGCCAGCTCACTTATAGACAGGGTATTCTATGGCTACACCTTC.